Following are 20 T cell receptor beta chains from one sample sequenced in a study of blood T cell repertoires in COVID-19. Sequencing used immunoSEQ multiplex PCR; TCRdb keeps in-frame clones, though not all of them. The sample shows some 220,000 clones, 75% to 85% of them seen only once. The sequencing input was peripheral blood. These receptors were taken from a woman in her 70s with COVID-19, enrolled during active disease.

The V gene is TRBV5-4, the J gene TRBJ2-2; 13 bases map to TRBD2. The CDR3 contains 18 residues. The J segment lost 7 bases and the V segment lost 3 bases, leaving 12 bases of the junction unmatched. Germline values: CDR1 SGHNT, CDR2 YYREEE (reference sequence). The CDR3 bases are TGTGCCAGCAGCTCACGGGGGGGACTAGCGGGGAAACGCGGGGAGCTGTTTTTT. Its translation: CASSSRGGLAGKRGELFF.

The V gene is TRBV12-3 or TRBV12-4, the J gene TRBJ1-5; D unresolved. This CDR3 region has 13 residues. V lost 6 bases, J lost 0 bases, and 6 bases lay in between. For the CDR3, the DNA is TGTGCCAGCAGCCGGGATAGCAATCAGCCCCAGCATTTT. This encodes CASSRDSNQPQHF.

The chain uses TRBV19 and TRBJ1-5; D gene ambiguous. From germline, CDR1 is LNHDA and CDR2 SQIVND (reference sequence). CDR3 length: 13 residues. Trimming removed 8 bases from V and 3 bases from J, with 11 bases in between. CDR3 DNA sequence: TGTGCCAGTCAACAGAGGGACAATCAGCCCCAGCATTTT. Its translation: CASQQRDNQPQHF.

This chain uses TRBV20-1 with TRBJ1-5; D might be TRBD1 (6 bases). The CDR3 has 13 amino acids. The germline V and J ends were trimmed by 3 bases and 8 bases, with 14 bases remaining between them. Germline V gene sequence: CDR1 DFQATT, CDR2 SNEGSKA (reference sequence). The CDR3 sequence is CSASYNPGEPQHF. DNA of the CDR3: TGCAGTGCTAGTTATAACCCAGGGGAGCCCCAGCATTTT.

This chain connects TRBV6-5 to TRBJ2-5; weak D call: TRBD1 (6 bases). This CDR3 spans 13 amino acids. Germline CDR1 is MNHEY and CDR2 is SVGAGI. V gave up 6 bases and J gave up 2 bases, with 10 bases separating them. The CDR3 nucleotides read TGTGCCAGCAGCCGAGACAGGCAAGAGACCCAGTACTTC. Its protein product is CASSRDRQETQYF.

The rearrangement links TRBV7-9 to TRBJ2-4; 8 bases fit TRBD1. Per the germline V gene, CDR1 is SEHNR and CDR2 is FQNEAQ (reference sequence). V was pared by 4 bases and J by 8 bases, with 7 bases of the junction left unmatched. The CDR3 runs 14 residues. CDR3 amino acids: CASSSLDRGDIQYF. CDR3 coding DNA: TGTGCCAGCAGCTCGCTCGACAGGGGTGACATTCAGTACTTC. The whole variable domain, remainder taken from reference TRBV7-9 and TRBJ2-4, is DTGVSQNPRHKITKRGQNVTFRCDPISEHNRLYWYRQTLGQGPEFLTYFQNEAQLEKSRLLSDRFSAERPKGSFSTLEIQRTEQGDSAMYLCASSSLDRGDIQYFGAGTRLSVL.

The chain has TRBV7-9 and TRBJ2-2; D not certain. Trimming left V 1 base short and J 3 bases short, with 6 bases between. CDR1 and CDR2 from the germline V gene are SEHNR and FQNEAQ (reference sequence). This CDR3 spans 14 amino acids. The CDR3 loop reads CASSLVRDTGELFF. Written as DNA, the CDR3 is TGTGCCAGCAGCTTAGTAAGAGACACCGGGGAGCTGTTTTTT.

This rearrangement joins TRBV15 to TRBJ1-4; D perhaps matches TRBD1 (5 bases). CDR1 and CDR2 (germline): LNHNV, YYDKDF (reference sequence). The V gene lost 6 bases and the J gene lost 0 bases, with 17 bases spanning the gap. The CDR3 runs 17 residues. CDR3 loop: CATSSGEYSTTNEKLFF. In DNA, the CDR3 is TGTGCCACCAGTTCGGGGGAGTATAGTACAACTAATGAAAAACTGTTTTTT.

The V call is TRBV6-5, the J call TRBJ1-1; D gene unclear. The CDR3 is 10 amino acids. The ends were cut back, 10 bases at V and 6 bases at J, with 9 bases in the middle. Germline loops: CDR1 MNHEY, CDR2 SVGAGI. The CDR3 DNA is TGTGCCACAGGAGGACCTGAAGCTTTCTTT. The encoded protein is CATGGPEAFF.

The chain carries TRBV5-1 and TRBJ2-1, with 9 positions matching TRBD1. V dropped 4 bases and J dropped 2; count of bases not matched to a gene: 4. The CDR3 spans 15 residues. Germline V gives CDR1 SGHRS, CDR2 YFSETQ. The CDR3 is CASSPGQGPYNEQFF. As DNA, the CDR3 is TGCGCCAGCAGCCCGGGACAGGGCCCCTACAATGAGCAGTTCTTC.

This clone was seen a single time. This chain links TRBV11-1 with TRBJ2-5; D possibly corresponds to TRBD2 (5 bases). V dropped 1 base and J dropped 2 bases, with 11 bases sitting between them. Germline V gene data show CDR1 as SGHAT and CDR2 as FQDESV (reference sequence). There are 15 residues in the CDR3. CDR3 region: CASSLELGSQETQYF. The CDR3 DNA reads as TGTGCCAGCAGCTTAGAGTTAGGGAGTCAAGAGACCCAGTACTTC. Filled out from reference TRBV11-1 and TRBJ2-5, the complete variable domain reads EAEVAQSPRYKITEKSQAVAFWCDPISGHATLYWYRQILGQGPELLVQFQDESVVDDSQLPKDRFSAERLKGVDSTLKIQPAELGDSAMYLCASSLELGSQETQYFGPGTRLLVL.

A single count supports this clone. The chain recombines TRBV4-2 with TRBJ2-1, with D maybe TRBD2 (5 bases). CDR3 length equals 12 residues. The V end lost 5 bases, the J end lost 7 bases, and 9 bases lay between the germline ends. Germline values: CDR1 LGHNA, CDR2 YNFKEQ. The chain's CDR3 is CASSTGRNEQFF. The DNA for the CDR3 is TGTGCCAGCAGCACGGGAAGAAATGAGCAGTTCTTC.

The chain joins TRBV29-1 to TRBJ1-2; the match to TRBD1 covers 7 bases. V dropped 2 bases and J dropped 8; count of bases not matched to a gene: 8. Germline V gene sequence: CDR1 SQVTM, CDR2 ANQGSEA. The CDR3 length is 13 residues. The chain's CDR3 is CSVESSQGGGYTF. In DNA, the CDR3 is TGCAGCGTTGAATCGAGTCAGGGGGGAGGCTACACCTTC.

V is TRBV7-2 and J is TRBJ1-1; 7 bases line up with TRBD1. CDR1 SGHTA and CDR2 FQGNSA come from the germline V gene. The CDR3 has 14 residues. Trimming removed 6 bases from V and 1 base from J; junction bases left unmatched: 5. The CDR3 protein is CASRKGQSNTEAFF. CDR3 DNA: TGTGCCAGCAGGAAGGGACAGTCGAACACTGAAGCTTTCTTT.

The chain joins TRBV4-3 to TRBJ2-1; the match to TRBD1 covers 9 bases. The CDR3 is made up of 16 amino acids. Trimming removed 0 bases from V and 0 bases from J; junction bases left unmatched: 0. In germline, CDR1 is LGHNA, CDR2 YSLEER. In nucleotides, the CDR3 is TGCGCCAGCAGCCAAGAGGGACAGGGCTCCTACAATGAGCAGTTCTTC. As protein: CASSQEGQGSYNEQFF.

The CDR3 sequence is CSYLGQALDTEAFF. Written as DNA, the CDR3 is TGCAGCTACCTCGGACAGGCGCTAGACACTGAAGCTTTCTTT. V is TRBV29-1 and J is TRBJ1-1; 7 bases are a match to TRBD1. The J segment lost 3 bases and the V segment lost 8 bases, leaving 12 bases of the junction unmatched. Germline V gives CDR1 SQVTM, CDR2 ANQGSEA. This CDR3 has 14 residues. The full variable domain, completed using reference TRBV29-1 and TRBJ1-1, is SAVISQKPSRDICQRGTSLTIQCQVDSQVTMMFWYRQQPGQSLTLIATANQGSEATYESGFVIDKFPISRPNLTFSTLTVSNMSPEDSSIYLCSYLGQALDTEAFFGQGTRLTVV.

The chain carries TRBV18 and TRBJ2-1; 8 nucleotides align to TRBD1. V shed 4 bases, J shed 7 bases, and the junction held 9 bases outside the gene matches. The CDR3 has 15 residues. Germline loops: CDR1 KGHSH, CDR2 LQKENI. Here the CDR3 reads CASSQPGGGGNEQFF. Written as DNA, the CDR3 is TGTGCCAGCTCACAACCAGGGGGCGGAGGGAATGAGCAGTTCTTC.

The chain carries TRBV4-3 and TRBJ1-2; D may be TRBD1 (5 bases). Germline CDR1 LGHNA, CDR2 YSLEER. The CDR3 consists of 16 residues. Trimming pared 4 bases from V and 2 bases from J, leaving 17 bases between. CDR3 amino acids: CASSRSLDTTNYGYTF. The CDR3, as DNA: TGCGCCAGCAGCCGAAGCTTGGACACAACAAACTATGGCTACACCTTC.

V and J are TRBV19 and TRBJ1-5; D possibly corresponds to TRBD1 (5 bases). The V and J ends lost 5 bases and 2 bases respectively, with 13 bases between them. CDR3 length: 15 residues. Germline V gene lookup returns CDR1 LNHDA and CDR2 SQIVND (reference sequence). Here the CDR3 reads CASSQGFGGNQPQHF. CDR3 DNA sequence: TGTGCCAGTAGTCAGGGTTTTGGTGGCAATCAGCCCCAGCATTTT.

The rearrangement links TRBV5-4 to TRBJ2-7; 7 bases agree with TRBD1. The V and J ends lost 2 bases and 2 bases, in that order; junction bases with no gene match: 10. Germline CDR1 reads SGHNT; CDR2 reads YYREEE (reference sequence). CDR3 length: 16 amino acids. The CDR3 DNA reads TGTGCCAGCAGCTTTGTGGGCCGGACAGGCGCCTACGAGCAGTACTTC. Its translation is CASSFVGRTGAYEQYF.